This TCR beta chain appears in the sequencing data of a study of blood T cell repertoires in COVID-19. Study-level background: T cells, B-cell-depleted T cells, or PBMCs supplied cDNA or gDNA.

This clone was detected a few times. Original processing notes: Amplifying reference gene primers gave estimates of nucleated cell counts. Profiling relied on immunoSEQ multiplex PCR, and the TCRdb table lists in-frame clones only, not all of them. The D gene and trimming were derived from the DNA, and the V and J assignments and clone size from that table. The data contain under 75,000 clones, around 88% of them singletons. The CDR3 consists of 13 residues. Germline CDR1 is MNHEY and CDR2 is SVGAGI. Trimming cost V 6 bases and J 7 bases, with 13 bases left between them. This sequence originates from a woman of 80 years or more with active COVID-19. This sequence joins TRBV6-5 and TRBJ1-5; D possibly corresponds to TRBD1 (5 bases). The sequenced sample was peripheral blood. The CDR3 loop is CASSSNRGQPQHF. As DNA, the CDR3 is TGTGCCAGCAGCTCGAATCGGGGGCAGCCCCAGCATTTT.